This T cell receptor (beta chain) was recovered during a study of response to subunit inactivated influenza vaccine. Points from the study as a whole: Authors suggested that a seasonal influenza vaccination recruits few new T cells each time.

This clonotype was seen a handful of times. The antigen remains unidentified. TCRdb re-called the RT-PCR reads with MiXCR, one entry per CDR3 protein. The table includes approximately 530,000 distinct CDR3 sequences, approximately 12% detected once. V lost 4 bases, J lost 4 bases, and 6 bases stayed unmatched. Germline V gene data show CDR1 as SGDLS and CDR2 as YYNGEE. This CDR3 has 15 residues. The J gene is TRBJ2-5, the V gene TRBV9; 11 bases align to TRBD1. Sequencing used PBMCs from blood, obtained around seven weeks after vaccination. This receptor was taken from a man aged 50 to 59 who received an inactivated influenza vaccine. The CDR3, as DNA: TGTGCCAGCAGCCCGGGACAGGGGGAGAGAGAGACCCAGTACTTC. Its protein product is CASSPGQGERETQYF.